One and the same sample provided the 26 T cell receptor beta chains below, sequenced in a study of blood T cell repertoires in COVID-19. Libraries were prepared by immunoSEQ multiplex PCR; TCRdb keeps only in-frame clonotypes and omits some of them. This sample carries approximately 200,000 clones, about 87% of them seen once, and the ten largest clones take over 1.5%. Source material: peripheral blood. The receptor source for this set is a man in his 70s with acute or convalescent COVID-19.

This sequence joins TRBV3-1 (or the pseudogene TRBV3-2) and TRBJ1-3; D not certain. This CDR3 contains 13 residues. Germline V CDR1 and CDR2: LGHDT, YNNKEL (reference sequence). Trimming left V 4 bases short and J 0 bases short, with 4 bases between. The CDR3 coding sequence is TGTGCCAGCAGCCGGAGCTCTGGAAACACCATATATTTT. Translated: CASSRSSGNTIYF.

The chain links TRBV10-3 to TRBJ1-1, with D maybe TRBD1 (6 bases). This CDR3 is built from 14 residues. The germline CDR1 and CDR2 sequences are ENHRY and SYGVKD. Trimming left V 2 bases short and J 3 bases short, with 10 bases between. Here the CDR3 reads CAISEGTSHTEAFF. The CDR3 region has the DNA TGTGCCATCAGTGAGGGGACATCCCACACTGAAGCTTTCTTT.

The chain is built from TRBV28 and TRBJ2-1; 10 nucleotides line up with TRBD1. J gave up 7 bases and V 4 bases, and 10 bases lay outside the gene matches. The CDR3 has 16 residues. Germline lookup yields CDR1 MDHEN and CDR2 SYDVKM. DNA of the CDR3: TGTGCCAGCAGTTCGACAGGGGGCACCCTTGGGAATGAGCAGTTCTTC. Translating it yields CASSSTGGTLGNEQFF.

This rearrangement joins TRBV5-4 to TRBJ1-6; the D gene is possibly TRBD1 (6 bases). The germline gives CDR1 SGHNT, CDR2 YYREEE (reference sequence). The V end was cut by 0 bases, the J end by 5 bases, with 6 bases between. The CDR3 is 14 residues long. CDR3 DNA sequence: TGTGCCAGCAGCTTGGACAGGGATAATTCACCCCTCCACTTT. Amino acids: CASSLDRDNSPLHF.

The rearrangement joins TRBV3-1 (or the pseudogene TRBV3-2) to TRBJ2-3; D gene unclear. CDR1 LGHDT and CDR2 YNNKEL come from the germline V gene (reference sequence). CDR3 length: 14 residues. V lost 7 bases, J lost 2 bases, and 13 bases lay in between. The CDR3 here is CASKVQANTDTQYF. Here the CDR3 DNA reads TGTGCCAGCAAGGTGCAGGCGAACACAGATACGCAGTATTTT.

V usage is TRBV30 and J usage is TRBJ2-5; TRBD2 matches 9 bases. Germline V gene sequence: CDR1 GTSNPN, CDR2 SVGIG (reference sequence). The junction had 7 bases not matched to a gene; V was cut back by 2 bases and J by 0 bases. The CDR3 length is 16 residues. The CDR3 nucleotides are TGTGCCTGGAGTAAGTCCCGACTAGCGGACCAAGAGACCCAGTACTTC. It specifies CAWSKSRLADQETQYF.

The chain employs TRBV15 and TRBJ2-1; no firm D call. V was pared by 6 bases and J by 4 bases, with 7 bases between. The germline CDR1 and CDR2 sequences are LNHNV and YYDKDF (reference sequence). This CDR3 region has 12 residues. The CDR3 sequence: CATSELYNEQFF. In DNA, the CDR3 is TGTGCCACCAGTGAGCTTTACAATGAGCAGTTCTTC.

This chain links TRBV18 with TRBJ2-6; 7 nucleotides line up with TRBD2. Trimming cost V 2 bases and J 3 bases; bases outside gene matches: 7. This CDR3 contains 17 residues. Germline CDR1 reads KGHSH; CDR2 reads LQKENI. The CDR3 coding sequence is TGTGCCAGCTCACCATCGGGCGGGAGCGATGGGGCCAACGTCCTGACTTTC. Translated: CASSPSGGSDGANVLTF. The whole variable domain, remainder taken from reference TRBV18 and TRBJ2-6, is NAGVMQNPRHLVRRRGQEARLRCSPMKGHSHVYWYRQLPEEGLKFMVYLQKENIIDESGMPKERFSAEFPKEGPSILRIQQVVRGDSAAYFCASSPSGGSDGANVLTFGAGSRLTVL.

The chain joins TRBV3-1 (or the pseudogene TRBV3-2) to TRBJ2-3; possible D gene TRBD2, 6 bases. The V and J ends lost 1 base and 0 bases respectively, with 11 bases between them. The length of the CDR3 is 16 residues. Germline loops: CDR1 LGHDT, CDR2 YNNKEL (reference sequence). Here the CDR3 DNA reads TGTGCCAGCAGCCAAGTCCGGGACTCAAGCACAGATACGCAGTATTTT. As protein: CASSQVRDSSTDTQYF.

The chain joins TRBV5-4 to TRBJ2-2; tentative D call: TRBD1 (6 bases). CDR1 and CDR2 (germline): SGHNT, YYREEE (reference sequence). V was pared by 0 bases and J by 1 base, with 7 bases between. The CDR3 loop spans 15 amino acids. The CDR3 coding sequence is TGTGCCAGCAGCTTGGCACAGGGGAACACCGGGGAGCTGTTTTTT. Protein sequence: CASSLAQGNTGELFF.

J is TRBJ2-7 and V is TRBV2; a weak D match, TRBD2 (6 bases). CDR1 SNHLY and CDR2 FYNNEI come from the germline V gene. The CDR3 consists of 14 residues. The V end was cut by 3 bases, the J end by 2 bases, with 11 bases between. CDR3 residues: CASSDVTGAYEQYF. The CDR3, as DNA: TGTGCCAGCAGTGATGTCACGGGGGCCTACGAGCAGTACTTC.

The chain joins TRBV5-1 to TRBJ1-1; no clear D gene. The V gene's germline CDR1 is SGHRS and CDR2 YFSETQ. Trimming stripped 0 bases from V and 1 base from J, with 4 bases between. The CDR3 contains 13 residues. CDR3 bases: TGCGCCAGCAGCTTGGCCAAGAACACTGAAGCTTTCTTT. Its translation is CASSLAKNTEAFF. Drawing the rest from reference TRBV5-1 and TRBJ1-1, the complete variable domain is KAGVTQTPRYLIKTRGQQVTLSCSPISGHRSVSWYQQTPGQGLQFLFEYFSETQRNKGNFPGRFSGRQFSNSRSEMNVSTLELGDSALYLCASSLAKNTEAFFGQGTRLTVV.

The V call is TRBV28, the J call TRBJ2-1; 10 bases fit TRBD2. Germline trimming cut 7 bases from V and 9 bases from J; bases unmatched to any gene: 9. The CDR3 loop spans 14 amino acids. CDR1 and CDR2 (germline): MDHEN, SYDVKM. The CDR3: CASTTPSGSSEQFF. CDR3 DNA sequence: TGTGCCAGCACCACACCTAGCGGGAGCAGTGAGCAGTTCTTC.

The chain has TRBV2 and TRBJ2-5; 7 positions agree with TRBD1. The CDR3 totals 16 residues. Trimming cost V 4 bases and J 4 bases; bases outside gene matches: 12. Germline V CDR1 and CDR2: SNHLY, FYNNEI. The chain's CDR3 is CASSVSRQGSRETQYF. CDR3 nucleotide sequence: TGTGCCAGCAGTGTATCCAGACAGGGTTCTCGAGAGACCCAGTACTTC.

The chain links TRBV6-5 to TRBJ2-7; 7 bases map to TRBD1. V gave up 7 bases and J gave up 0 bases; unmatched junction bases: 9. This CDR3 is built from 15 residues. Germline V gene data show CDR1 as MNHEY and CDR2 as SVGAGI. The CDR3 DNA follows: TGTGCCAGCACCCAGACAGGGATTGGCTCCTACGAGCAGTACTTC. It encodes CASTQTGIGSYEQYF.

Regarding this clone: The sample carries other DNA sequences with the same CDR3. CDR3 sequence reads: CASSLVAGGTDTQYF. Here the CDR3 DNA reads TGTGCCAGCAGCTTGGTTGCGGGAGGGACAGATACGCAGTATTTT. The chain links TRBV5-5 to TRBJ2-3, with 9 bases aligning to TRBD2. Trimming at V came to 0 bases and at J to 3 bases, leaving 2 bases not matched to a gene. The CDR3 covers 15 residues. CDR1 is SGHKS and CDR2 is YYEKEE in the germline V gene (reference sequence). The variable domain in full, with the rest retrieved from reference TRBV5-5 and TRBJ2-3, is DAGVTQSPTHLIKTRGQQVTLRCSPISGHKSVSWYQQVLGQGPQFIFQYYEKEERGRGNFPDRFSARQFPNYSSELNVNALLLGDSALYLCASSLVAGGTDTQYFGPGTRLTVL.

The chain has TRBV10-1 and TRBJ2-1; 9 nucleotides align to TRBD2. This CDR3 comprises 15 residues. The junction had 7 bases not matched to a gene; V was cut back by 8 bases and J by 2 bases. Germline assignment: CDR1 WNHNN and CDR2 SYGVQD (reference sequence). The CDR3 here is CASWNSGRPYNEQFF. The CDR3 DNA sequence: TGCGCCAGCTGGAACAGCGGGAGGCCCTACAATGAGCAGTTCTTC.

The CDR3 spells CASSPIRQSNQPQHF. The CDR3 nucleotides read TGTGCCAGCTCACCCATCCGACAGTCCAATCAGCCCCAGCATTTT. The chain combines TRBV18 with TRBJ1-5; the D gene is possibly TRBD1 (5 bases). Trimming stripped 3 bases from V and 3 bases from J, with 12 bases between. The CDR3 is 15 residues long. Germline V lookup: CDR1 KGHSH, CDR2 LQKENI.

This sequence joins TRBV7-9 and TRBJ2-7, with a possible D match to TRBD2 (7 bases). Germline CDR1 is SEHNR and CDR2 is FQNEAQ (reference sequence). Trimming removed 2 bases at V and 0 bases at J, with 17 bases between. The CDR3 runs to 17 residues. The CDR3 here is CASSLSYGGGSSYEQYF. The CDR3 region has the DNA TGTGCCAGCAGCTTAAGTTACGGCGGGGGCAGCTCCTACGAGCAGTACTTC.

The chain has TRBV2 and TRBJ2-7; TRBD1 is a possible D gene (6 bases). CDR1 SNHLY and CDR2 FYNNEI come from the germline V gene. V was shortened by 4 bases and J by 6 bases, with 16 bases between the two germline ends. The CDR3 extends over 14 amino acids. The CDR3 DNA is TGTGCCAGCAGTGCCAAAACCAGGGGAACCGAGCAGTACTTC. It codes for CASSAKTRGTEQYF.

The chain recombines TRBV5-1 with TRBJ2-5; 7 bases are a match to TRBD1. Trimming cost V 2 bases and J 4 bases; bases outside gene matches: 5. CDR3 size: 14 residues. Germline lookup yields CDR1 SGHRS and CDR2 YFSETQ. The CDR3 here is CASSFGAGGETQYF. The CDR3 coding sequence is TGCGCCAGCAGCTTTGGGGCAGGGGGAGAGACCCAGTACTTC.

The chain links TRBV9 to TRBJ2-6; 14 bases fit TRBD2. The ends lost 4 bases at V and 4 bases at J; junction bases unmatched: 10. This CDR3 comprises 19 residues. Germline V CDR1 and CDR2: SGDLS, YYNGEE. Here the CDR3 reads CASSIRLAGGSVGANVLTF. The CDR3 nucleotides are TGTGCCAGCAGCATTCGACTAGCGGGAGGGTCGGTGGGGGCCAACGTCCTGACTTTC.

This clone was recorded only once. V is TRBV4-2 and J is TRBJ1-3; the D is unclear. The ends were cut back, 0 bases at V and 0 bases at J, with 6 bases in the middle. This CDR3 is 15 amino acids long. Germline CDR1 reads LGHNA; CDR2 reads YNFKEQ. CDR3 nucleotides: TGTGCCAGCAGCCAAGATAACTACTCTGGAAACACCATATATTTT. This gives the protein CASSQDNYSGNTIYF.

V usage is TRBV7-2 and J usage is TRBJ2-1; 12 bases line up with TRBD1. Per the germline V gene, CDR1 is SGHTA and CDR2 is FQGNSA. Germline trimming cut 5 bases from V and 4 bases from J; bases unmatched to any gene: 3. The CDR3 covers 15 residues. CDR3 amino acids: CASSRDRGQYNEQFF. The DNA for the CDR3 is TGTGCCAGCAGCAGGGACAGGGGGCAATACAATGAGCAGTTCTTC.

This sequence joins TRBV19 and TRBJ2-3; unclear D gene. Trimming took off 3 bases at V and 3 bases at J, with 4 bases between the two ends. This CDR3 comprises 12 residues. The V gene's germline CDR1 is LNHDA and CDR2 SQIVND (reference sequence). The CDR3 sequence: CASSIRTDTQYF. The CDR3 DNA sequence: TGTGCCAGTAGTATTCGTACAGATACGCAGTATTTT.

The V call is TRBV6-2 or TRBV6-3, the J call TRBJ2-2; D gene unclear. The CDR3 length is 13 residues. Per the germline V gene, CDR1 is MNHEY and CDR2 is SVGEGT. V was clipped by 2 bases and J by 6 bases, with 7 bases between them. The chain's CDR3 is CASSYRVSGELFF. The DNA for the CDR3 is TGTGCCAGCAGTTACAGAGTTTCCGGGGAGCTGTTTTTT.